Listed here are 22 T cell receptor beta chains from one sample, sequenced in a study of T cells in women clearing cervical HPV infection. TCRdb's copy holds only in-frame clones and misses some; the assay was immunoSEQ multiplex PCR. The sample has some 26,000 clones. Material for sequencing was blood buffy coat. All receptors derive from a woman aged 18-70 years with a cervical HPV16 infection that either progressed to CIN3+ or cleared (not recorded which).

Points on this clone: Read coverage stops 3 residues before the CDR3 terminus; the germline J gene supplies the remainder. The chain carries TRBV7-9 and TRBJ1-2, with D uncertain. Germline V gives CDR1 SEHNR, CDR2 FQNEAQ (reference sequence). CDR3 length: 14 residues. The DNA read from the CDR3 is TGTGCCAGCAGCTTATCAGCGAATACCTACGAC. Its protein product is CASSLSANTYD. The whole CDR3 is CASSLSANTYDYTF. The entire variable domain, with the rest obtained from reference TRBV7-9 and TRBJ1-2, is as follows: DTGVSQNPRHKITKRGQNVTFRCDPISEHNRLYWYRQTLGQGPEFLTYFQNEAQLEKSRLLSDRFSAERPKGSFSTLEIQRTEQGDSAMYLCASSLSANTYDYTFGSGTRLTVV.

Comments on this clone: From the germline J gene comes the end of the CDR3, since the read stops 3 residues before it. The J gene is TRBJ2-7, the V gene TRBV2; no clear D. CDR3 length: 13 amino acids. The V end was cut by 6 bases, the J end by 5 bases, with 14 bases between. The germline CDR1 and CDR2 sequences are SNHLY and FYNNEI. CDR3 region: CASSFSQVDEQYF. The CDR3 DNA, read in part, is TGTGCCAGCAGCTTCTCCCAGGTCGACGAG.

With respect to this clone: Coverage ceases 3 residues before the CDR3 finishes, and the germline J gene fills in the end. The chain recombines TRBV20-1 with TRBJ2-7; 9 bases align to TRBD1. V trimming: 5 bases; J trimming: 2 bases; junction bases outside the gene matches: 1. The CDR3 is 12 amino acids. CDR1 is DFQATT and CDR2 is SNEGSKA in the germline V gene (reference sequence). The CDR3 loop reads CSARTGAYEQYF. CDR3 DNA (partial): TGCAGTGCTCGGACAGGGGCCTACGAG.

Comments on this clone: With the read ending 3 residues before the CDR3 end, the germline J gene is used to fill in that end. This rearrangement joins TRBV11-1 to TRBJ2-5, with D possibly TRBD2 on 5 matching bases. This CDR3 region has 14 residues. Trimming took off 4 bases at V and 5 bases at J, with 14 bases between the two ends. Germline lookup yields CDR1 SGHAT and CDR2 FQDESV (reference sequence). CDR3 residues: CASSSWTDLETQYF. The CDR3 bases that were read are TGTGCCAGCAGCTCGTGGACTGACCTGGAGACC.

For this clone: The junction does not match germline at one end; this may be a read error. The CDR3 end is not reached by the read, which stops 3 residues before it; the germline J gene fills it in. The J gene is TRBJ2-3, the V gene TRBV6-2 or TRBV6-3; 9 bases agree with TRBD1. This CDR3 spans 16 amino acids. Germline-derived CDR1 and CDR2 are MNHEY and SVGEGT. The CDR3 region is CTSSYGGQGRPDTQYF. CDR3 bases read: TGTACCAGCAGTTACGGAGGACAGGGGCGACCAGATACG.

Comment on this clone: Sequencing ends 3 residues short of the CDR3 end; the germline J gene provides the rest. This chain uses TRBV13 with TRBJ2-6; D is perhaps TRBD1 (6 bases). Germline-derived CDR1 and CDR2 are PRHDT and FYEKMQ (reference sequence). The CDR3 contains 18 residues. V lost 1 base and J 4 bases, leaving 17 bases between the germline ends. CDR3 DNA (partial): TGTGCCAGCAGCTTAGTCGGCAGGGGCTCGTGGGGGGCCAACGTC. This codes for CASSLVGRGSWGANV. The entire CDR3 protein reads CASSLVGRGSWGANVLTF.

Points on this clone: The CDR3 is cut off 3 residues early in the read; its end comes from the germline J gene. The chain joins TRBV18 to TRBJ2-4; D may be TRBD1 (6 bases). The CDR3 is made up of 13 amino acids. CDR1 is KGHSH and CDR2 is LQKENI in the germline V gene. The CDR3 spells CASSPPQGYGQYF. The DNA read from the CDR3 is TGTGCCAGCTCACCTCCACAGGGCTATGGT.

With respect to this clone: The read halts 3 residues ahead of the CDR3 end, with the missing end drawn from the germline J gene. The V call is TRBV19, the J call TRBJ1-2, with D possibly matching TRBD1 (5 bases). Per the germline V gene, CDR1 is LNHDA and CDR2 is SQIVND (reference sequence). CDR3 length: 14 residues. The CDR3 DNA, read in part, is TGTGCCAGTAGTATAGCGGAGGGGTCCTACGAC. It translates to CASSIAEGSYD. The full CDR3 reads CASSIAEGSYDYTF. The whole variable domain, remainder taken from reference TRBV19 and TRBJ1-2, is DGGITQSPKYLFRKEGQNVTLSCEQNLNHDAMYWYRQDPGQGLRLIYYSQIVNDFQKGDIAEGYSVSREKKESFPLTVTSAQKNPTAFYLCASSIAEGSYDYTFGSGTRLTVV.

Points on this clone: With the read ending 3 residues before the CDR3 end, the germline J gene is used to fill in that end. The chain has TRBV5-1 and TRBJ2-5; 10 bases line up with TRBD2. This CDR3 spans 16 amino acids. Germline CDR1 is SGHRS and CDR2 is YFSETQ. Trimming at V came to 4 bases and at J to 5 bases, leaving 11 bases not matched to a gene. The CDR3 DNA, read in part, is TGCGCCAGCAGCACGAGCGGGGGGGCCGGAGAGGAGACC. Amino acid sequence: CASSTSGGAGEET. The CDR3 in full is CASSTSGGAGEETQYF.

Note on this clone: Read data end 3 residues before the CDR3 end; the end is taken from the germline J gene. This chain connects TRBV20-1 to TRBJ1-1, with a weak D call TRBD1 (6 bases). The CDR3 extends over 15 amino acids. Deletions cut 4 bases from V and 4 bases from J, with 19 bases between. From germline, CDR1 is DFQATT and CDR2 SNEGSKA (reference sequence). The CDR3 loop reads CSAKRGFLASTEAFF. CDR3 DNA, as far as it was read: TGCAGTGCTAAGAGGGGGTTTTTAGCGAGCACTGAA.

This chain's CDR3 is CASSAIIRDRSGYTF. CDR3 DNA, as far as it was read: TGTGCCAGCAGCGCAATAATCCGGGACAGATCTGGC. The chain joins TRBV5-6 to TRBJ1-2; 7 bases align to TRBD1. The DNA ends 3 residues before the CDR3 does, and the rest of the CDR3 is filled in from the germline J gene. Germline V gene sequence: CDR1 SGHDT, CDR2 YYEEEE. With 4 bases clipped from V and 7 bases from J, the junction kept 13 bases outside the gene matches. The length of the CDR3 is 15 residues.

In the case of this clone: The read comes to an end 3 residues before the CDR3 does, leaving the germline J gene to fill in the end. This chain joins TRBV29-1 and TRBJ2-4, with D possibly being TRBD1 (5 bases). The CDR3 runs to 12 residues. Looked up from germline, CDR1 is SQVTM and CDR2 is ANQGSEA. CDR3 DNA, as far as it was read: TGCAGCGTTGGACAGCGCAATCAGCCT. Its protein is CSVGQRNQP. Given in full, the CDR3 is CSVGQRNQPQYF.

As regards this clone: The read comes to an end 3 residues before the CDR3 does, leaving the germline J gene to fill in the end. The gene calls are TRBV29-1 and TRBJ1-2; the D is unclear. Germline V lookup: CDR1 SQVTM, CDR2 ANQGSEA. This CDR3 has 12 amino acids. The covered CDR3 bases are TGCAGCATAGACGAAGGGTTAATGGGC. Protein: CSIDEGLMG. The whole CDR3 protein reads CSIDEGLMGYTF.

The covered CDR3 bases are TGTGCCAGCAGCTTGGGCGGGGGGACCACAGATACG. This sequence encodes CASSLGGGTTDT. The complete CDR3 sequence is CASSLGGGTTDTQYF. The rearrangement joins TRBV7-9 to TRBJ2-3, with 8 bases identical to TRBD2. The read finishes 3 residues shy of the CDR3 end, and the germline J gene is used to complete it. V trimming: 3 bases; J trimming: 2 bases; junction bases outside the gene matches: 4. Germline V CDR1 and CDR2: SEHNR, FQNEAQ (reference sequence). The CDR3 is made up of 15 amino acids.

Considering frequency, this clone is medium-sized. Read sequence stops 3 residues before the CDR3 end, and the germline J gene provides the missing end. The gene calls are TRBV19 and TRBJ2-3; D is undetermined. With 6 bases removed from V and 7 bases from J, the gap between germline ends came to 8 bases. The CDR3 covers 11 residues. CDR1 and CDR2 from the germline V gene are LNHDA and SQIVND (reference sequence). This chain's CDR3 is CASRAGYTQYF. The CDR3 bases that were read are TGTGCCAGTAGGGCTGGCTATACG.

As regards this clone: With the read ending 3 residues before the CDR3 end, the germline J gene is used to fill in that end. The chain is built from TRBV20-1 and TRBJ2-5; no clear D. Per germline, CDR1 DFQATT and CDR2 SNEGSKA (reference sequence). The CDR3 has 11 amino acids. V dropped 6 bases and J dropped 4 bases, with 9 bases sitting between them. CDR3 DNA (partial): TGCAGTGCCCTCTTGCGAGAGACC. Its translation is CSALLRET. The whole CDR3 protein is CSALLRETQYF.

To note about this clone: The DNA ends 3 residues before the CDR3 does, and the rest of the CDR3 is filled in from the germline J gene. The chain joins TRBV11-2 to TRBJ2-5, with 10 bases aligning to TRBD2. The CDR3 consists of 15 residues. Germline CDR1 SGHAT, CDR2 FQNNGV. The sequenced part of the CDR3 DNA is TGTGCCAGCAGCCAGGGGGCGAGCGGGGGGGCAACC. Translated: CASSQGASGGAT. The whole CDR3 is CASSQGASGGATQYF.

A word on this clone: Read coverage stops 3 residues before the CDR3 terminus; the germline J gene supplies the remainder. The chain has TRBV20-1 and TRBJ2-3; D perhaps matches TRBD2 (6 bases). CDR3 length equals 13 residues. Per the germline V gene, CDR1 is DFQATT and CDR2 is SNEGSKA (reference sequence). The covered CDR3 bases are TGCAGTGCCTCCGGGACTGTCGATCAGCCG. This encodes CSASGTVDQP. The CDR3 in its entirety is CSASGTVDQPQYF.

Details on this clone: The read gets to within 3 residues of the CDR3 end, and the germline J gene fills in the rest. The chain links TRBV20-1 to TRBJ2-5, with D perhaps matching TRBD2 (5 bases). From germline, CDR1 is DFQATT and CDR2 SNEGSKA (reference sequence). V was clipped by 1 base and J by 4 bases, with 10 bases between them. This CDR3 region has 13 residues. CDR3 DNA (partial): TGCAGTGCTAGAGTCTCGGGGAGAGAGACC. This sequence encodes CSARVSGRET. Given in full, the CDR3 is CSARVSGRETQYF.

Comment on this clone: The read ends 3 residues before the CDR3 terminus; that terminus is restored from the germline J gene. The chain carries TRBV5-5 and TRBJ1-2; D possibly corresponds to TRBD1 (6 bases). The V end was cut by 1 base, the J end by 4 bases, with 14 bases between. CDR3 size: 15 residues. Germline CDR1 is SGHKS and CDR2 is YYEKEE (reference sequence). The CDR3 bases that were read are TGTGCCAGCAGCTTGTGGTGGGGGCTTATCTATGGC. Protein sequence: CASSLWWGLIYG. The whole CDR3 is CASSLWWGLIYGYTF.

Turning to this clone: The DNA ends 3 residues before the CDR3 does, and the rest of the CDR3 is filled in from the germline J gene. The chain uses TRBV5-6 and TRBJ1-6; possibly TRBD1 for D (5 bases). Germline V CDR1 and CDR2: SGHDT, YYEEEE. V lost 4 bases, J lost 8 bases, and 13 bases lay in between. CDR3 length equals 14 residues. The CDR3 DNA, read in part, is TGTGCCAGCAGCACACGACAGATATATTCACCC. The encoded protein is CASSTRQIYSP. The full CDR3 is CASSTRQIYSPLHF.

Points on this clone: The read halts 3 residues ahead of the CDR3 end, with the missing end drawn from the germline J gene. The V and J genes are TRBV9 and TRBJ2-1; TRBD2 might be the D (7 bases). The germline V gene encodes CDR1 SGDLS and CDR2 YYNGEE. This CDR3 contains 15 residues. V shed 0 bases and J shed 2 bases, with 9 bases lying between them. The CDR3 is CASSVGGGTYNEQFF. The DNA read from the CDR3 is TGTGCCAGCAGCGTAGGCGGGGGCACCTACAATGAG.